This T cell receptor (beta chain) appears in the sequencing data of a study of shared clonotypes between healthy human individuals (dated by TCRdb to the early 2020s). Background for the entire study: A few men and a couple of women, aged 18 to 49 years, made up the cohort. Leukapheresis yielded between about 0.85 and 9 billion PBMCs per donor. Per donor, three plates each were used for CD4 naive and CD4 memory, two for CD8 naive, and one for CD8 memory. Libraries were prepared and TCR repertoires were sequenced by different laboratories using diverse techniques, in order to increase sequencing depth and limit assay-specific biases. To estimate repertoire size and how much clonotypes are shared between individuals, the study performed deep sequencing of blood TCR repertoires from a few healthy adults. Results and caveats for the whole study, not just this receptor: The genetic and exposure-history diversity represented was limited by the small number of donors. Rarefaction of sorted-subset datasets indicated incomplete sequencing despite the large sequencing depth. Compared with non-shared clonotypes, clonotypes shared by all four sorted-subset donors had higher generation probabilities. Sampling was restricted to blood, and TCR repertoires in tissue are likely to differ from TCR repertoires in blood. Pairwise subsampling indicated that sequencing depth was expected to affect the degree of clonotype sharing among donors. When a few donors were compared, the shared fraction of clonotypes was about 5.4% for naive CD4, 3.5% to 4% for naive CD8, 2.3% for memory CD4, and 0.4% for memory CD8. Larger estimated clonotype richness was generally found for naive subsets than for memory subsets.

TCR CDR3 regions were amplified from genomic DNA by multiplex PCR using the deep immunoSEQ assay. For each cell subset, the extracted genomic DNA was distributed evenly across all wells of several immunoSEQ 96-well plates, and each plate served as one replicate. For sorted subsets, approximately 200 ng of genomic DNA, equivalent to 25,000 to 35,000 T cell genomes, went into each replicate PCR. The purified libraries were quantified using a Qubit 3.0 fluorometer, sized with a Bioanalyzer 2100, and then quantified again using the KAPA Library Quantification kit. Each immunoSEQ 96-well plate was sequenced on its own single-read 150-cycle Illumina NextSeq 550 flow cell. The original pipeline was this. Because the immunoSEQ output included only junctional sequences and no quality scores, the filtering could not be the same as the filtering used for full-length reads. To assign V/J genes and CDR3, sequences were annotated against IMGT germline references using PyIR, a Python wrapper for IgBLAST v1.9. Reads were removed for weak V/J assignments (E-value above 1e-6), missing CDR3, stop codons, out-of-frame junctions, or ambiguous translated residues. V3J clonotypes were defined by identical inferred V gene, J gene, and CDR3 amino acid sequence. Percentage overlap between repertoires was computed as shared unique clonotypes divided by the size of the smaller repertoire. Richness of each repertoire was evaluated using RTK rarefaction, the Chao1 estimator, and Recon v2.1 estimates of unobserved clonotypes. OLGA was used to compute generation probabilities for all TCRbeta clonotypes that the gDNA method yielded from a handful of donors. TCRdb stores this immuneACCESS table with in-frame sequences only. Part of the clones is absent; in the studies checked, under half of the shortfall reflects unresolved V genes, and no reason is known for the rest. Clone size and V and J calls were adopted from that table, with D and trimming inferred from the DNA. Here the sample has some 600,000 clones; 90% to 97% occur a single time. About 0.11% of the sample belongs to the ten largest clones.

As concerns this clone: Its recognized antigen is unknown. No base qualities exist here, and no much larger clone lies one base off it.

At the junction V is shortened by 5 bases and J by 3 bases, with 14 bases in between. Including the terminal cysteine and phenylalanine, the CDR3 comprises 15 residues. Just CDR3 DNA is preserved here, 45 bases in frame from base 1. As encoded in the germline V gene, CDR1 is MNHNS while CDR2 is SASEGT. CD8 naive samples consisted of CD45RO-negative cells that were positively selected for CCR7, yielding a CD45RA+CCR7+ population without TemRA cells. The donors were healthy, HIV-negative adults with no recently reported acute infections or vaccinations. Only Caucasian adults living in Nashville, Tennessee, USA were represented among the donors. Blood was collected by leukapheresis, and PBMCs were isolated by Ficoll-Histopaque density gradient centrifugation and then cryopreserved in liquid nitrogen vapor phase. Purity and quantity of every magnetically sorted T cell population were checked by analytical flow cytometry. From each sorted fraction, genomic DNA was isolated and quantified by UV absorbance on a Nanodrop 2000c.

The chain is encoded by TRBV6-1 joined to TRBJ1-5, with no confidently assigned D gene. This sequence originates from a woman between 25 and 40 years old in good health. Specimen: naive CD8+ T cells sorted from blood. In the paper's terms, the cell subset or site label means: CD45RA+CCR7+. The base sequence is TGTGCCAGCAGTCCTCCGGGAATGGTCAATCAGCCCCAGCATTTT. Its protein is CASSPPGMVNQPQHF.